Below, 16 T cell receptor beta chains from the same sample are listed, as sequenced in a study of blood T cell repertoires in COVID-19. Repertoires were generated with immunoSEQ multiplex PCR, while TCRdb's copy carries only in-frame clones and drops some. The sample records about 380,000 clones, around 89% being singletons. Sequenced: PBMCs or T cells enriched from blood (not recorded which). These receptors originate from a woman between 18 and 29 years old who had recovered from COVID-19.

CDR3 residues: CASSPSGYNYGYTF. DNA of the CDR3: TGTGCCAGCAGCCCCTCGGGATACAACTATGGCTACACCTTC. This chain links TRBV6-5 with TRBJ1-2; the D is unclear. V lost 6 bases and J 2 bases, leaving 13 bases between the germline ends. Looked up from germline, CDR1 is MNHEY and CDR2 is SVGAGI. The CDR3 spans 14 residues.

The chain uses TRBV4-1 and TRBJ1-2, with 7 bases fitting TRBD1. J was trimmed by 1 base and V by 1 base; bases with no gene match: 6. CDR1 is MGHRA, CDR2 YSYEKL, per germline. The CDR3 runs 16 residues. The CDR3 DNA reads TGCGCCAGCAGCCAAGGGACAGGCTTTTTTAACTATGGCTACACCTTC. Protein: CASSQGTGFFNYGYTF.

Written as DNA, the CDR3 is TGTGCCAGCAGTTTAGCAGGGTGGAGCCGCTACGAGCAGTACTTC. It yields the protein CASSLAGWSRYEQYF. This rearrangement joins TRBV27 to TRBJ2-7; possibly TRBD1 for D (5 bases). Trimming left V 2 bases short and J 3 bases short, with 14 bases between. This CDR3 contains 15 residues. Germline CDR1 and CDR2: MNHEY and SMNVEV (reference sequence).

The chain recombines TRBV9 with TRBJ2-7, with D possibly TRBD1 on 5 matching bases. V shed 4 bases and J shed 1 base, with 15 bases lying between them. CDR3 length: 15 amino acids. The germline V gene encodes CDR1 SGDLS and CDR2 YYNGEE. DNA of the CDR3: TGTGCCAGCAGCCCTAAAGCCAGGGATTCCTACGAGCAGTACTTC. Protein product: CASSPKARDSYEQYF.

V is TRBV27 and J is TRBJ1-6; no firm D call. This CDR3 is built from 15 residues. Germline V gene data show CDR1 as MNHEY and CDR2 as SMNVEV (reference sequence). V lost 2 bases and J lost 7, with 12 bases in between. CDR3 sequence reads: CASSLASTANSPLHF. The CDR3 DNA follows: TGTGCCAGCAGTTTAGCGAGTACAGCCAATTCACCCCTCCACTTT.

The J gene is TRBJ1-2, the V gene TRBV12-3 or TRBV12-4; 7 bases map to TRBD1. The CDR3 spans 13 residues. V was clipped by 5 bases and J by 3 bases; unmatched bases: 3. The CDR3 here is CASSTTGHYGYTF. In DNA, the CDR3 is TGTGCCAGCAGTACGACAGGGCACTATGGCTACACCTTC.

The count of this clone is one. This chain connects TRBV2 to TRBJ2-7; D is possibly TRBD2 (5 bases). Trimming took off 4 bases at V and 5 bases at J, with 12 bases between the two ends. Germline V CDR1 and CDR2: SNHLY, FYNNEI. The CDR3 spans 13 residues. The CDR3 sequence: CASSGAEGHEQYF. In nucleotides, the CDR3 is TGTGCCAGCAGTGGGGCCGAGGGTCACGAGCAGTACTTC.

J is TRBJ1-6 and V is TRBV2; 10 bases fit TRBD1. V dropped 2 bases and J dropped 8; count of bases not matched to a gene: 3. The CDR3 totals 15 residues. The germline V gene encodes CDR1 SNHLY and CDR2 FYNNEI. The CDR3 nucleotides are TGTGCCAGCAGTGAATCGGGACAGGGGCATTCACCCCTCCACTTT. Translating gives CASSESGQGHSPLHF.

The rearrangement links TRBV19 to TRBJ1-2; the match to TRBD1 covers 10 bases. The CDR3 is 15 amino acids. CDR1 and CDR2 (germline): LNHDA, SQIVND (reference sequence). V dropped 7 bases and J dropped 3; count of bases not matched to a gene: 8. The CDR3 DNA reads TGTGCCAGTACCAACCCCGGGACAGGGGACTATGGCTACACCTTC. Translation gives CASTNPGTGDYGYTF.

This clone has only one observation. V is TRBV5-1 and J is TRBJ2-7; possible D gene TRBD1, 5 bases. CDR1 is SGHRS, CDR2 YFSETQ, per germline. V dropped 4 bases and J dropped 3 bases, with 17 bases sitting between them. This CDR3 comprises 15 residues. This CDR3 reads CASSQLPDISYEQYF. In DNA form, the CDR3 reads TGCGCCAGCAGCCAGCTCCCGGACATAAGCTACGAGCAGTACTTC. The whole variable domain, filled in from reference TRBV5-1 and TRBJ2-7, reads KAGVTQTPRYLIKTRGQQVTLSCSPISGHRSVSWYQQTPGQGLQFLFEYFSETQRNKGNFPGRFSGRQFSNSRSEMNVSTLELGDSALYLCASSQLPDISYEQYFGPGTRLTVT.

This clone was seen only a few times. V usage is TRBV2 and J usage is TRBJ1-6; 10 bases agree with TRBD1. CDR1 and CDR2 (germline): SNHLY, FYNNEI. The CDR3 covers 14 residues. V shed 4 bases and J 10 bases; nucleotides not matched to a gene: 4. This chain's CDR3 is CASSGTGGESPLHF. CDR3 DNA sequence: TGTGCCAGCAGTGGGACAGGGGGTGAATCACCCCTCCACTTT. Together with reference TRBV2 and TRBJ1-6, the CDR3 gives the full variable domain: EPEVTQTPSHQVTQMGQEVILRCVPISNHLYFYWYRQILGQKVEFLVSFYNNEISEKSEIFDDQFSVERPDGSNFTLKIRSTKLEDSAMYFCASSGTGGESPLHFGNGTRLTVT.

The rearrangement joins TRBV5-1 to TRBJ1-2; D gene uncertain. Looked up from germline, CDR1 is SGHRS and CDR2 is YFSETQ. This CDR3 has 11 amino acids. Between the trimmed V and J ends, which lost 7 bases and 13 bases, there was a span of 17 bases. The CDR3 region is CASSFAEGGTF. CDR3 coding DNA: TGCGCCAGCTCCTTCGCGGAGGGAGGCACCTTC.

This chain links TRBV29-1 with TRBJ1-2; 9 nucleotides line up with TRBD1. Germline-derived CDR1 and CDR2 are SQVTM and ANQGSEA. Trimming cost V 3 bases and J 8 bases; bases outside gene matches: 10. The CDR3 sequence is 14 residues long. In DNA, the CDR3 is TGCAGCGTTGAGGGCCGGGACAGGGCTCACGGCTACACCTTC. Encoded protein: CSVEGRDRAHGYTF.

This rearrangement joins TRBV7-8 to TRBJ1-1; D is uncertain. CDR3 size: 13 residues. V was cut by 3 bases and J by 5 bases, with 10 bases left in between. The V gene's germline CDR1 is SGHVS and CDR2 FQNEAQ. CDR3 nucleotides: TGTGCCAGCAGCTTGAGAGGGCGGACTGAAGCTTTCTTT. As protein: CASSLRGRTEAFF. Full variable domain (missing parts from reference TRBV7-8 and TRBJ1-1): GAGVSQSPRYKVAKRGQDVALRCDPISGHVSLFWYQQALGQGPEFLTYFQNEAQLDKSGLPSDRFFAERPEGSVSTLKIQRTQQEDSAVYLCASSLRGRTEAFFGQGTRLTVV.

The chain couples TRBV28 to TRBJ1-2; D unclear. V dropped 3 bases and J dropped 4 bases, with 24 bases sitting between them. This CDR3 contains 18 residues. Germline loops: CDR1 MDHEN, CDR2 SYDVKM. The CDR3 sequence: CASSFRFQLRQSIYGYTF. The CDR3 region has the DNA TGTGCCAGCAGTTTTCGGTTCCAACTCAGGCAATCCATCTATGGCTACACCTTC.

The J gene is TRBJ1-6, the V gene TRBV4-2; D is possibly TRBD1 (5 bases). Trimming pared 4 bases from V and 4 bases from J, leaving 23 bases between. Germline V lookup: CDR1 LGHNA, CDR2 YNFKEQ. The CDR3 has 19 amino acids. CDR3 DNA sequence: TGTGCCAGCAGCCGAGATAGATCCGGCCCAGGGAGGTATAATTCACCCCTCCACTTT. Translation gives CASSRDRSGPGRYNSPLHF.